This section outlines one TCR beta chain sequence together with its context. Its antigen is as yet unknown. The data originate from a study of T cells in Graves' hyperthyroidism and ophthalmopathy. Study-wide results and caveats: Ophthalmopathy was predicted by the model a median of 6.5 months ahead of onset. In simple terms, a model built on 13 V-J features told ophthalmopathy apart from stable hyperthyroidism.

Amplification targeted TCR beta CDR3 regions from RNA transcripts. The TCR CDR3 first-round RT-PCR relied on the HTBI primer set. TCRdb ran MiXCR on the multiplex PCR reads and lists one entry per CDR3 protein. The data contain 550,000 to 700,000 distinct CDR3 sequences, more than 45% of them seen just once; the ten biggest clones take up 19%. Source material: peripheral blood or thyroid tissue (not recorded which). This clonotype was sampled from an adult woman with Graves' disease, either hyperthyroidism or ophthalmopathy (not recorded which).

CDR3 nucleotide sequence: TGTGCCAGCGGGGGAGGGGTTTGGGACAATGAGCAGTTCTTC. Its protein product is CASGGGVWDNEQFF. This chain links TRBV2 with TRBJ2-1; 7 nucleotides agree with TRBD2. CDR1 and CDR2 (germline): SNHLY, FYNNEI. V dropped 8 bases and J dropped 5; count of bases not matched to a gene: 9. This CDR3 has 14 amino acids.